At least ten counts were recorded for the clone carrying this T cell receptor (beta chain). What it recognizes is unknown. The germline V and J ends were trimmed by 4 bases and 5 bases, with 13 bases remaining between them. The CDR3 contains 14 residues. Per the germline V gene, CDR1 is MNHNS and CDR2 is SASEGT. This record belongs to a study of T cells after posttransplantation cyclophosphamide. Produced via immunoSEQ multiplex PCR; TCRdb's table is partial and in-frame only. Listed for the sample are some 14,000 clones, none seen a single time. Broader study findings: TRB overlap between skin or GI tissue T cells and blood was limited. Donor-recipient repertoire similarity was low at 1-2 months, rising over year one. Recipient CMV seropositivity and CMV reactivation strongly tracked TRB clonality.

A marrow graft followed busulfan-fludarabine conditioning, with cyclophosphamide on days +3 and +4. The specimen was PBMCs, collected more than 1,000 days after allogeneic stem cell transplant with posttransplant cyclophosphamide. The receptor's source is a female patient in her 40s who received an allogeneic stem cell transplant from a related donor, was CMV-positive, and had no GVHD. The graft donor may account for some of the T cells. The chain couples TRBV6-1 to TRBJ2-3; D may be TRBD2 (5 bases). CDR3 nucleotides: TGTGCCAGCAGTGTCTCACTAGTGGGAGATACGCAGTATTTT. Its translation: CASSVSLVGDTQYF.